This T cell receptor (beta chain) was sequenced in a study of T cell responses to AZD1222 COVID-19 vaccine. Profiled with immunoSEQ multiplex PCR; TCRdb holds only in-frame clones, not every one. This table holds fewer than 200,000 clones, roughly 92% found once. The V end lost 2 bases, the J end lost 4 bases, and 8 bases lay between the germline ends. CDR3 length equals 13 residues. Germline V gives CDR1 MNHEY, CDR2 SVGAGI. This rearrangement joins TRBV6-5 to TRBJ1-1; TRBD1 might be the D (5 bases). Sequenced here: peripheral blood, sampled on day 0 of AZD1222 vaccination. This TCR was sampled from an adult in good health. The CDR3 protein is CASSYGQGTEAFF. The DNA for the CDR3 is TGTGCCAGCAGTTACGGGCAGGGCACTGAAGCTTTCTTT.